The 13 T cell receptor beta chains reported below all come from one sample, sequenced in a study of regulatory T cells in long-lasting Graves disease. Construction of TCR beta libraries relied on iRepertoire HTBI primers and on Arm-PCR targeting CDR3 regions. TCRdb re-derived calls from the multiplex PCR reads in MiXCR, one entry per CDR3 protein. The sample has hundreds of thousands of distinct CDR3 sequences, less than 25% seen once. The time point is: persistent/refractory GD, antithyroid drugs over 5 years with positive TRAb. Following extraction of RNA from PBMCs, that RNA was used to make the TCR library. The sample in question was peripheral blood mononuclear cells (PBMCs), obtained when the disease was refractory, from a patient treated with antithyroid drugs. The receptors originated from a female donor with Graves disease.

Many counts were recorded for this clonotype. The chain carries TRBV20-1 and TRBJ2-7; D is possibly TRBD1 or TRBD2 (5 bases each). V lost 5 bases and J 3 bases, leaving 17 bases between the germline ends. CDR1 is DFQATT, CDR2 SNEGSKA, per germline (reference sequence). The length of the CDR3 is 14 residues. The CDR3 region has the DNA TGCAGTGCTGCAGACCGGGACCAGATCTACGAGCAGTACTTC. Translating it yields CSAADRDQIYEQYF.

This clonotype appeared many times. The chain links TRBV7-2 to TRBJ1-2; D unresolved. The V end was cut by 4 bases, the J end by 6 bases, with 9 bases between. Germline V gene sequence: CDR1 SGHTA, CDR2 FQGNSA. The CDR3 is 12 amino acids. The CDR3 sequence is CASSWKWDGYTF. The CDR3 DNA sequence: TGTGCCAGCAGCTGGAAATGGGATGGCTACACCTTC.

The table lists this clonotype with many counts. This chain joins TRBV6-1 and TRBJ2-2; the match to TRBD2 covers 8 bases. V lost 8 bases, J lost 0 bases, and 8 bases stayed unmatched. This CDR3 region has 16 residues. Germline-derived CDR1 and CDR2 are MNHNS and SASEGT. The CDR3 region has the DNA TGTGCCAGCGACCATTTGGGACTAGCGAACACCGGGGAGCTGTTTTTT. It codes for CASDHLGLANTGELFF.

With regard to this clonotype: A much larger clonotype is one base distant, so this may be a read error. This chain connects TRBV25-1 to TRBJ1-1, with D possibly matching TRBD1 (5 bases). Trimming removed 2 bases at V and 3 bases at J, with 7 bases between. CDR1 is MGHDK, CDR2 SYGVNS, per germline. The CDR3 is 13 amino acids. CDR3 sequence (DNA): TGTGCCAGCAGTGAAGGGGGGGACACTGAAGCTTTCTTT. Translated: CASSEGGDTEAFF. The full variable domain, in which reference TRBV25-1 and TRBJ1-1 provide the parts outside the CDR3, is EADIYQTPRYLVIGTGKKITLECSQTMGHDKMYWYQQDPGMELHLIHYSYGVNSTEKGDLSSESTVSRIRTEHFPLTLESARPSHTSQYLCASSEGGDTEAFFGQGTRLTVV.

This clonotype was counted at least ten times. The V call is TRBV27, the J call TRBJ2-2; TRBD1 aligns across 7 bases. The V and J ends lost 2 bases and 4 bases, in that order; junction bases with no gene match: 4. This CDR3 has 15 residues. Per the germline V gene, CDR1 is MNHEY and CDR2 is SMNVEV (reference sequence). CDR3 nucleotides: TGTGCCAGCAGTTTAACACAGGGGCCCACCGGGGAGCTGTTTTTT. Translation: CASSLTQGPTGELFF.

This clonotype was counted at least ten times. This chain uses TRBV7-3 with TRBJ2-7; 7 bases are shared with TRBD2. CDR1 is SGHTA, CDR2 FQGTGA, per germline. Trimming at V came to 1 base and at J to 0 bases, leaving 3 bases not matched to a gene. The CDR3 runs 15 residues. The CDR3: CASSLIGGSSYEQYF. For the CDR3, the DNA is TGTGCCAGCAGCTTAATTGGCGGGAGCTCCTACGAGCAGTACTTC. The full variable domain, completed using reference TRBV7-3 and TRBJ2-7, is GAGVSQTPSNKVTEKGKYVELRCDPISGHTALYWYRQSLGQGPEFLIYFQGTGAADDSGLPNDRFFAVRPEGSVSTLKIQRTERGDSAVYLCASSLIGGSSYEQYFGPGTRLTVT.

This clonotype was recorded at least ten times. The CDR3, as DNA: TGTGCCAGCAGCCATCCTGTGTCCGGGAGACCGTACTTC. Protein product: CASSHPVSGRPYF. V and J are TRBV3-1 and TRBJ2-5; D perhaps matches TRBD2 (6 bases). Germline V CDR1 and CDR2: LGHDT, YNNKEL (reference sequence). The CDR3 runs 13 residues. V was shortened by 3 bases and J by 13 bases, with 18 bases between the two germline ends.

V is TRBV12-5 and J is TRBJ2-2, with D maybe TRBD2 (7 bases). Trimming pared 2 bases from V and 7 bases from J, leaving 17 bases between. The CDR3 is 16 amino acids. The germline V gene encodes CDR1 LGHNT and CDR2 FRNRAP. The CDR3 spells CASGLILRGRDGELFF. The CDR3 DNA sequence: TGTGCTAGTGGTTTGATTTTGAGGGGGAGGGACGGGGAGCTGTTTTTT.

In its sample, this clonotype was seen a few times. The V gene is TRBV7-3, the J gene TRBJ2-2; D is undetermined. The CDR3 is 15 amino acids. Germline V lookup: CDR1 SGHTA, CDR2 FQGTGA. The V and J ends lost 6 bases and 5 bases respectively, with 16 bases between them. CDR3 nucleotide sequence: TGTGCCAGCAGTAATCCCGGGTCCGGTACCGGGGAGCTGTTTTTT. Amino acid sequence: CASSNPGSGTGELFF. The entire variable domain, with the rest obtained from reference TRBV7-3 and TRBJ2-2, is as follows: GAGVSQTPSNKVTEKGKYVELRCDPISGHTALYWYRQSLGQGPEFLIYFQGTGAADDSGLPNDRFFAVRPEGSVSTLKIQRTERGDSAVYLCASSNPGSGTGELFFGEGSRLTVL.

This clonotype has a count of ten or more. This chain uses TRBV12-3 or TRBV12-4 with TRBJ2-7, with 7 positions matching TRBD1. The J segment lost 3 bases and the V segment lost 6 bases, leaving 5 bases of the junction unmatched. This CDR3 has 13 residues. The DNA of the CDR3 is TGTGCCAGCAGGACGGACAGGAACTACGAGCAGTACTTC. Translated, it gives CASRTDRNYEQYF.

This clonotype occurred a few times. The chain uses TRBV7-9 and TRBJ2-7; tentative D call: TRBD1 (5 bases). Per germline, CDR1 SEHNR and CDR2 FQNEAQ (reference sequence). The CDR3 runs 13 residues. V dropped 6 bases and J dropped 6 bases, with 15 bases sitting between them. This CDR3 reads CASSKGKVFEQYF. The CDR3 region has the DNA TGTGCCAGCAGTAAGGGGAAGGTATTCGAGCAGTACTTC.

The rearrangement links TRBV19 to TRBJ2-2, with D perhaps matching TRBD1 (6 bases). This CDR3 contains 16 residues. Trimming left V 1 base short and J 5 bases short, with 14 bases between. Germline values: CDR1 LNHDA, CDR2 SQIVND (reference sequence). The CDR3 region has the DNA TGTGCCAGTAGTATAGGTCAGGGGATCACGACCGGGGAGCTGTTTTTT. This translates into CASSIGQGITTGELFF.

The V gene is TRBV15, the J gene TRBJ1-5, with D uncertain. This CDR3 spans 15 amino acids. Trimming pared 5 bases from V and 3 bases from J, leaving 14 bases between. Per the germline V gene, CDR1 is LNHNV and CDR2 is YYDKDF (reference sequence). The CDR3 region is CATSDRRVLNQPQHF. The CDR3 region has the DNA TGTGCCACCAGCGATAGGAGGGTGCTCAATCAGCCCCAGCATTTT.